This TCR beta chain appears in the sequencing data of a study of blood T cell repertoires in COVID-19. About the research overall: T cells, B-cell-depleted T cells, or PBMCs supplied cDNA or gDNA.

Source study methods: Reference gene primer amplification gave nucleated cell count estimates. TCRdb keeps only in-frame clones here, not all; method: immunoSEQ multiplex PCR. The V and J calls and clone size come from that table; D and trimming were worked out from the DNA. The sample has more than 250,000 clones, nearly 90% seen once. The germline V gene has CDR1 SGDLS and CDR2 YYNGEE. This CDR3 region has 15 residues. The V segment lost 0 bases and the J segment 0 bases; nucleotides outside the gene matches: 1. The origin of this receptor is a woman aged 30 to 39 who had recovered from COVID-19. The V call is TRBV9, the J call TRBJ2-3; TRBD2 agrees at 7 bases. Source material: PBMCs or T cells enriched from blood (not recorded which). The DNA for the CDR3 is TGTGCCAGCAGCGTAGCGGGGGGTAGCACAGATACGCAGTATTTT. Its protein is CASSVAGGSTDTQYF.